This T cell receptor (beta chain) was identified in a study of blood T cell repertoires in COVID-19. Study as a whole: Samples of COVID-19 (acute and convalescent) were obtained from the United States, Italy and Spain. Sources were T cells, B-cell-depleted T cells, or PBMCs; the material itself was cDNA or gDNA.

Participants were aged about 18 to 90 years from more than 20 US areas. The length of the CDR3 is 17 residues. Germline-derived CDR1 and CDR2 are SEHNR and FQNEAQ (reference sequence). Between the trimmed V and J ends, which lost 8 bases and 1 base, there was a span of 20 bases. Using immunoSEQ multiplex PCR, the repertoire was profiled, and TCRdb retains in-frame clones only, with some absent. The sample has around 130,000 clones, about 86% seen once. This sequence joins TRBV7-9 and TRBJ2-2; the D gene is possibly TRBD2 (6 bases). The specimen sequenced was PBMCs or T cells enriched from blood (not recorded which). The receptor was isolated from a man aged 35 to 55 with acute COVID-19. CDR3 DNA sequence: TGTGCCAGCCGGGAAAGGGGCGGGGTGAAGAACACCGGGGAGCTGTTTTTT. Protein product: CASRERGGVKNTGELFF.